A single sample gave rise to the 27 T cell receptor beta chains below, sequenced in a study of CD8 T cells in Susac syndrome. RNA in amounts of roughly 0.45 to 1 ug was reverse transcribed with random hexamers. TCRdb reprocessed the immunoSEQ multiplex PCR reads via MiXCR and lists one record per CDR3 protein. This repertoire shows about 140,000 distinct CDR3 sequences, 94% found once; its top ten account for 0.25% to 0.3%. Sequencing was carried out using CD8+ T cells from PBMCs. The receptors originated from a human donor in good health.

The chain combines TRBV25-1 with TRBJ2-1; D may be TRBD2 (5 bases). The CDR3 length is 15 residues. Germline V gene lookup returns CDR1 MGHDK and CDR2 SYGVNS. V dropped 4 bases and J dropped 6 bases, with 16 bases sitting between them. DNA of the CDR3: TGTGCCAGCAGTGCGGACTTTTCAGGAGGCAATGAGCAGTTCTTC. It yields the protein CASSADFSGGNEQFF.

V usage is TRBV21-1 and J usage is TRBJ1-4. TRBV21-1 is a documented pseudogene. The CDR3 covers 14 residues. Here the CDR3 reads CASSPGGSNEKLFF. The CDR3 bases are TGTGCCAGCAGCCCTGGCGGATCTAATGAAAAACTGTTTTTT.

The chain employs TRBV7-9 and TRBJ1-2; no definite D call. Per germline, CDR1 SEHNR and CDR2 FQNEAQ (reference sequence). V shed 3 bases and J shed 0 bases, with 8 bases lying between them. This CDR3 spans 14 amino acids. The DNA of the CDR3 is TGTGCCAGCAGCTTTGGTACTTCTAACTATGGCTACACCTTC. Its translation is CASSFGTSNYGYTF.

This clonotype was seen a single time. The chain has TRBV4-2 and TRBJ2-1; a possible D gene is TRBD2 (6 bases). The V gene's germline CDR1 is LGHNA and CDR2 YNFKEQ. V was clipped by 3 bases and J by 0 bases, with 12 bases between them. The CDR3 has 16 residues. This chain's CDR3 is CASSQGDFISYNEQFF. DNA for the CDR3: TGTGCCAGCAGCCAGGGGGACTTTATCTCCTACAATGAGCAGTTCTTC.

The chain links TRBV27 to TRBJ2-7; maybe TRBD2 (5 bases). The CDR3 runs to 14 residues. Germline V lookup: CDR1 MNHEY, CDR2 SMNVEV (reference sequence). V was pared by 3 bases and J by 7 bases, with 16 bases between. For the CDR3, the DNA is TGTGCCAGCAGTTTTCTGGACTCCTTCGGTGAGCAGTACTTC. It yields the protein CASSFLDSFGEQYF.

V is TRBV20-1 and J is TRBJ2-1, with D perhaps matching TRBD2 (6 bases). The ends were cut back, 6 bases at V and 4 bases at J, with 10 bases in the middle. Per germline, CDR1 DFQATT and CDR2 SNEGSKA (reference sequence). This CDR3 spans 12 amino acids. The CDR3 nucleotides are TGCAGTGCCGCGGACTATTACAATGAGCAGTTCTTC. Protein sequence: CSAADYYNEQFF.

The rearrangement links TRBV6-2 or TRBV6-3 to TRBJ1-5, with TRBD1 identical over 9 bases. The CDR3 contains 15 residues. J was trimmed by 6 bases and V by 5 bases; bases with no gene match: 8. Germline-derived CDR1 and CDR2 are MNHEY and SVGEGT. The CDR3 DNA sequence: TGTGCCAGCAGTCGTTCCGGGACAGGGAGTCAGCCCCAGCATTTT. As protein: CASSRSGTGSQPQHF.

V usage is TRBV4-2 and J usage is TRBJ2-1; the D gene is possibly TRBD2 (6 bases). Trimming pared 1 base from V and 1 base from J, leaving 11 bases between. Germline CDR1 and CDR2: LGHNA and YNFKEQ. This CDR3 spans 16 amino acids. CDR3 DNA: TGTGCCAGCAGCCAAGGGGACTCCTTATCCTACAATGAGCAGTTCTTC. Its translation: CASSQGDSLSYNEQFF.

The V gene is TRBV7-9, the J gene TRBJ2-3; D is unclear. The CDR3 spans 15 residues. V dropped 2 bases and J dropped 10 bases, with 19 bases sitting between them. CDR1 is SEHNR, CDR2 FQNEAQ, per germline (reference sequence). Here the CDR3 reads CASSLSGSSGNAQYF. CDR3 bases: TGTGCCAGCAGCTTAAGTGGGTCTTCGGGTAATGCGCAGTATTTT. The entire variable domain, with the rest obtained from reference TRBV7-9 and TRBJ2-3, is as follows: DTGVSQNPRHKITKRGQNVTFRCDPISEHNRLYWYRQTLGQGPEFLTYFQNEAQLEKSRLLSDRFSAERPKGSFSTLEIQRTEQGDSAMYLCASSLSGSSGNAQYFGPGTRLTVL.

The chain carries TRBV28 and TRBJ2-5, with D possibly matching TRBD1 (5 bases). Germline assignment: CDR1 MDHEN and CDR2 SYDVKM. Trimming pared 5 bases from V and 9 bases from J, leaving 13 bases between. The CDR3 is 12 amino acids. The CDR3 loop is CASSADTEPQYF. The CDR3 DNA reads TGTGCCAGCAGTGCGGACACGGAGCCCCAGTACTTC.

The chain is built from TRBV2 and TRBJ2-7, with TRBD2 matching 12 bases. The ends lost 7 bases at V and 4 bases at J; junction bases unmatched: 14. Germline lookup yields CDR1 SNHLY and CDR2 FYNNEI. This CDR3 comprises 17 residues. CDR3 DNA sequence: TGTGCCAGCATGACCCTGACGACTAGCGGGAGAGTGTACGAGCAGTACTTC. Translation: CASMTLTTSGRVYEQYF.

In its sample, this clonotype was seen once. The chain is built from TRBV5-4 and TRBJ2-1; 8 nucleotides line up with TRBD2. V lost 3 bases to trimming and J lost 4 bases; unmatched junction nucleotides: 6. The CDR3 loop spans 15 amino acids. In germline, CDR1 is SGHNT, CDR2 YYREEE (reference sequence). The CDR3 region has the DNA TGTGCCAGCAGCTCCCGGGGGGGGGATTACAATGAGCAGTTCTTC. This encodes CASSSRGGDYNEQFF.

The chain is built from TRBV27 and TRBJ2-7; perhaps TRBD1 as D (6 bases). Germline CDR1 is MNHEY and CDR2 is SMNVEV (reference sequence). The CDR3 extends over 14 amino acids. V was pared by 1 base and J by 2 bases, with 9 bases between. The DNA of the CDR3 is TGTGCCAGCAGTTTATTAGGGGGTCCCTACGAGCAGTACTTC. Translating it yields CASSLLGGPYEQYF.

The genes are TRBV24-1 and TRBJ2-2; D call uncertain. CDR3 length equals 16 residues. V was clipped by 0 bases and J by 6 bases, with 13 bases between them. CDR1 and CDR2 from the germline V gene are KGHDR and SFDVKD. As DNA, the CDR3 is TGTGCCACCAGTGATTTGGACGATGGATGGGCCGGGGAGCTGTTTTTT. This gives the protein CATSDLDDGWAGELFF.

The J gene is TRBJ2-4, the V gene TRBV20-1, with unresolved D. The CDR3 extends over 11 amino acids. Germline V CDR1 and CDR2: DFQATT, SNEGSKA (reference sequence). This CDR3 reads CGVGSLDIQYF. The CDR3 DNA reads as TGCGGGGTAGGATCTTTGGACATTCAGTACTTC.

The J gene is TRBJ1-2, the V gene TRBV7-8; D is uncertain. The CDR3 spans 15 residues. Germline values: CDR1 SGHVS, CDR2 FQNEAQ. The V and J ends lost 1 base and 4 bases respectively, with 13 bases between them. The CDR3 DNA reads TGTGCCAGCAGCTTAGTGCTCGGGGAGCCCTATGGCTACACCTTC. Amino acids: CASSLVLGEPYGYTF.

The chain recombines TRBV24-1 with TRBJ2-1; the D gene is possibly TRBD2 (5 bases). Germline-derived CDR1 and CDR2 are KGHDR and SFDVKD. CDR3 length equals 13 residues. Deletions cut 4 bases from V and 2 bases from J, with 5 bases between. The DNA of the CDR3 is TGTGCCACCAGTGACGGGACCTACAATGAGCAGTTCTTC. Protein sequence: CATSDGTYNEQFF.

The chain recombines TRBV27 with TRBJ2-7; D unresolved. This CDR3 is built from 13 residues. The germline V and J ends were trimmed by 4 bases and 2 bases, with 9 bases remaining between them. Germline CDR1 and CDR2: MNHEY and SMNVEV (reference sequence). The CDR3 bases are TGTGCCAGCAGTTCGGTTAACCCCTACGAGCAGTACTTC. It specifies CASSSVNPYEQYF.

The rearrangement links TRBV7-6 to TRBJ2-3; D remains unclear. Germline CDR1 reads SGHVS; CDR2 reads FNYEAQ. This CDR3 is built from 15 residues. The V gene lost 0 bases and the J gene lost 0 bases, with 7 bases spanning the gap. The DNA of the CDR3 is TGTGCCAGCAGCTTAGCGGGCTTTAGCACAGATACGCAGTATTTT. As protein: CASSLAGFSTDTQYF.

The chain has TRBV12-3 or TRBV12-4 and TRBJ2-7; 10 nucleotides line up with TRBD2. This CDR3 is 13 amino acids long. With V trimmed by 7 bases and J by 4 bases, 4 bases remained unmatched. The CDR3 sequence: CASTVAGGYEQYF. The CDR3 DNA reads as TGTGCCAGCACCGTAGCGGGAGGATACGAGCAGTACTTC.

The gene calls are TRBV27 and TRBJ1-1, with 8 nucleotides matching TRBD1. Germline V gene data show CDR1 as MNHEY and CDR2 as SMNVEV (reference sequence). V trimming: 3 bases; J trimming: 8 bases; junction bases outside the gene matches: 8. This CDR3 spans 14 amino acids. The CDR3 is CASSFFRGRGEAFF. CDR3 DNA sequence: TGTGCCAGCAGTTTTTTCAGGGGGCGGGGGGAAGCTTTCTTT.

The rearrangement uses TRBV3-1 and TRBJ2-7; the D call may be TRBD1 or TRBD2 (6 bases each). Germline values: CDR1 LGHDT, CDR2 YNNKEL (reference sequence). V was cut by 6 bases and J by 3 bases, with 15 bases left in between. The CDR3 totals 14 residues. The CDR3, as DNA: TGTGCCAGCAGTCCCGGGGGCGGTAGCTACGAGCAGTACTTC. Protein product: CASSPGGGSYEQYF.

For the CDR3, the DNA is TGTGCCACGTTATCAGGCCTAGAAGCTTTCTTT. It is translated as CATLSGLEAFF. This chain connects TRBV7-2 to TRBJ1-1, with D unclear. Germline assignment: CDR1 SGHTA and CDR2 FQGNSA. V gave up 10 bases and J gave up 8 bases, with 14 bases separating them. The CDR3 runs to 11 residues.

The chain employs TRBV6-2 or TRBV6-3 and TRBJ2-1; TRBD2 matches at 10 bases. Losses at the gene ends were 3 bases for V and 4 bases for J; bases not matched to a gene: 9. Per germline, CDR1 MNHEY and CDR2 SVGEGT. This CDR3 has 17 amino acids. The CDR3 sequence is CASSYEAGGQNYNEQFF. In DNA form, the CDR3 reads TGTGCCAGCAGTTATGAAGCGGGAGGGCAAAATTACAATGAGCAGTTCTTC.

The V gene is TRBV5-6, the J gene TRBJ1-2; possibly TRBD1 for D (5 bases). CDR1 SGHDT and CDR2 YYEEEE come from the germline V gene. Deletions cut 4 bases from V and 6 bases from J, with 16 bases between. CDR3 length equals 14 residues. CDR3 sequence: CASSRPGGTDGYTF. The DNA for the CDR3 is TGTGCCAGCAGCCGTCCCGGGGGAACCGATGGCTACACCTTC.

This clonotype has a single count. This chain uses TRBV6-5 with TRBJ2-7, with 8 bases matching TRBD1. The CDR3 extends over 14 amino acids. V shed 6 bases and J 5 bases; nucleotides not matched to a gene: 9. Germline loops: CDR1 MNHEY, CDR2 SVGAGI. This CDR3 reads CASRETGVRNEQYF. CDR3 DNA: TGTGCCAGCAGGGAGACAGGGGTCAGGAACGAGCAGTACTTC.

The rearrangement joins TRBV12-5 to TRBJ2-1, with D maybe TRBD2 (5 bases). CDR3 length: 15 amino acids. V lost 7 bases, J lost 1 base, and 14 bases lay in between. Germline V gene lookup returns CDR1 LGHNT and CDR2 FRNRAP. In DNA form, the CDR3 reads TGTGCTAGTGCCATCCCCGAGGGTTCCTACAATGAGCAGTTCTTC. Translating it yields CASAIPEGSYNEQFF.